Below, 25 T cell receptor beta chains from the same sample are listed, as sequenced in a study of T cell clonotyping in hematopoietic cell transplantation. This table comes from immunoSEQ multiplex PCR, and its TCRdb copy is limited to in-frame clones, with some not included. Of more than 15,000 clones in the sample, roughly 91% were seen once. Sequenced sample: peripheral blood mononuclear cells. The receptors shown here come from a man in his forties in good health. Some clones in this sample may be carry-over from other donors' samples.

The rearrangement links TRBV6-1 to TRBJ1-1, with D maybe TRBD1 (5 bases). The germline V and J ends were trimmed by 7 bases and 5 bases, with 14 bases remaining between them. Germline V gene data show CDR1 as MNHNS and CDR2 as SASEGT. The CDR3 contains 13 residues. The CDR3 DNA reads as TGTGCCAGCAACCTCAGGGAGGAGACTGAAGCTTTCTTT. It yields the protein CASNLREETEAFF.

This chain links TRBV27 with TRBJ1-1, with TRBD1 matching over 7 bases. The CDR3 contains 15 residues. V trimming: 0 bases; J trimming: 1 base; junction bases outside the gene matches: 2. The V gene's germline CDR1 is MNHEY and CDR2 SMNVEV (reference sequence). Here the CDR3 DNA reads TGTGCCAGCAGTTTATCGAACAGGGGGAACACTGAAGCTTTCTTT. It encodes CASSLSNRGNTEAFF.

The rearrangement joins TRBV5-1 to TRBJ2-3; D possibly corresponds to TRBD1 (7 bases). V was shortened by 1 base and J by 0 bases, with 12 bases between the two germline ends. The germline V gene encodes CDR1 SGHRS and CDR2 YFSETQ. The CDR3 is 16 residues long. The DNA of the CDR3 is TGCGCCAGCAGCTTGACCCAGGGGGGCAGCACAGATACGCAGTATTTT. Translation gives CASSLTQGGSTDTQYF.

J is TRBJ2-3 and V is TRBV6-6; D is undetermined. CDR1 MNHNY and CDR2 SVGAGI come from the germline V gene (reference sequence). V dropped 2 bases and J dropped 1 base, with 10 bases sitting between them. The CDR3 consists of 15 residues. In nucleotides, the CDR3 is TGTGCCAGCAGTTACCTTCGGGCTGGCACAGATACGCAGTATTTT. It encodes CASSYLRAGTDTQYF.

The chain employs TRBV10-3 and TRBJ2-7; possible D gene TRBD2, 6 bases. From germline, CDR1 is ENHRY and CDR2 SYGVKD. The CDR3 is 14 amino acids. V was cut by 3 bases and J by 3 bases, with 12 bases left in between. The CDR3, as DNA: TGTGCCATCAGTGATAGGACTAAAGACTACGAGCAGTACTTC. Translating gives CAISDRTKDYEQYF.

The chain has TRBV9 and TRBJ2-1; 11 nucleotides align to TRBD2. Germline V gene lookup returns CDR1 SGDLS and CDR2 YYNGEE. After removal of 0 bases from V and 3 bases from J, the junction contained 2 bases not matched to a gene. CDR3 length equals 16 residues. CDR3 DNA: TGTGCCAGCAGCGTAGGACTAGCGGGGATCTACAATGAGCAGTTCTTC. Translated, it gives CASSVGLAGIYNEQFF.

This chain connects TRBV21-1 to TRBJ2-4. TRBV21-1 is a recognized pseudogene. The CDR3 has 15 residues. The CDR3 nucleotides read TGTGCCAGCAGGGAACTACAGCAAAGAAAAAACATTCAGTACTTC. Its translation is CASRELQQRKNIQYF.

This sequence joins TRBV7-9 and TRBJ1-1; D is ambiguous. The CDR3 length is 12 residues. V lost 1 base, J lost 6 bases, and 6 bases lay in between. Germline CDR1 is SEHNR and CDR2 is FQNEAQ (reference sequence). CDR3 in DNA: TGTGCCAGCAGCTTAGTCCCCCCTGAAGCTTTCTTT. Translated: CASSLVPPEAFF.

The chain uses TRBV5-1 and TRBJ2-7; 13 bases line up with TRBD2. The ends lost 2 bases at V and 5 bases at J; junction bases unmatched: 7. Per germline, CDR1 SGHRS and CDR2 YFSETQ. The CDR3 is 16 amino acids. Here the CDR3 DNA reads TGCGCCAGCAGCTTAGAACCGGGACTAGCGGGAAACGAGCAGTACTTC. It encodes CASSLEPGLAGNEQYF.

This clone appeared once. The chain couples TRBV6-5 to TRBJ2-1; the match to TRBD2 covers 9 bases. Germline V gene lookup returns CDR1 MNHEY and CDR2 SVGAGI. Losses at the gene ends were 3 bases for V and 2 bases for J; bases not matched to a gene: 5. The CDR3 is made up of 16 amino acids. The CDR3 coding sequence is TGTGCCAGCAGTTATACCAGCGGGGGGACCTACAATGAGCAGTTCTTC. Translation: CASSYTSGGTYNEQFF.

This clone is a singleton in its sample. The DNA of the CDR3 is TGTGCCAGATTTAGCCGCTACGAGCAGTACTTC. It specifies CARFSRYEQYF. The V call is TRBV7-3, the J call TRBJ2-7, with D uncertain. This CDR3 contains 11 residues. In germline, CDR1 is SGHTA, CDR2 FQGTGA. Between the trimmed V and J ends, which lost 9 bases and 3 bases, there was a span of 9 bases.

The chain has TRBV7-9 and TRBJ2-7, with D tentatively TRBD1 (6 bases). The germline V and J ends were trimmed by 5 bases and 3 bases, with 20 bases remaining between them. The CDR3 spans 16 residues. Germline V gene lookup returns CDR1 SEHNR and CDR2 FQNEAQ (reference sequence). In nucleotides, the CDR3 is TGTGCCAGCAGCGGCCAGGGGACGCAAGCGAGCTACGAGCAGTACTTC. Protein product: CASSGQGTQASYEQYF.

V is TRBV29-1 and J is TRBJ2-7; TRBD1 agrees at 8 bases. Germline lookup yields CDR1 SQVTM and CDR2 ANQGSEA. V lost 0 bases and J lost 1; bases outside the gene matches: 5. This CDR3 comprises 15 residues. The CDR3 loop reads CSVEDLQGASYEQYF. The CDR3, as DNA: TGCAGCGTTGAAGATCTTCAGGGGGCGTCCTACGAGCAGTACTTC.

V gene TRBV30 combines with J gene TRBJ2-2; D is undetermined. The germline CDR1 and CDR2 sequences are GTSNPN and SVGIG (reference sequence). The CDR3 is made up of 12 amino acids. V was shortened by 7 bases and J by 1 base, with 7 bases between the two germline ends. This chain's CDR3 is CALNKNTGELFF. DNA of the CDR3: TGTGCCTTGAACAAGAACACCGGGGAGCTGTTTTTT. The variable domain in full, with the rest retrieved from reference TRBV30 and TRBJ2-2, is SQTIHQWPATLVQPVGSPLSLECTVEGTSNPNLYWYRQAAGRGLQLLFYSVGIGQISSEVPQNLSASRPQDRQFILSSKKLLLSDSGFYLCALNKNTGELFFGEGSRLTVL.

This rearrangement joins TRBV2 to TRBJ2-3; 9 bases map to TRBD1. Germline V lookup: CDR1 SNHLY, CDR2 FYNNEI. V gave up 4 bases and J gave up 2 bases; unmatched junction bases: 7. CDR3 length equals 16 residues. The CDR3 DNA is TGTGCCAGCAGTGGCGCCGGGACAGGGTACACAGATACGCAGTATTTT. This translates into CASSGAGTGYTDTQYF. The variable domain in full, completed from reference TRBV2 and TRBJ2-3, reads EPEVTQTPSHQVTQMGQEVILRCVPISNHLYFYWYRQILGQKVEFLVSFYNNEISEKSEIFDDQFSVERPDGSNFTLKIRSTKLEDSAMYFCASSGAGTGYTDTQYFGPGTRLTVL.

The chain links TRBV19 to TRBJ2-3, with D unresolved. Germline V gives CDR1 LNHDA, CDR2 SQIVND (reference sequence). CDR3 length equals 13 residues. V was trimmed by 2 bases and J by 6 bases, leaving 9 bases between them. This CDR3 reads CASSIRPEDTQYF. The CDR3 nucleotides read TGTGCCAGTAGTATAAGACCTGAGGATACGCAGTATTTT. The full variable domain, completed using reference TRBV19 and TRBJ2-3, is DGGITQSPKYLFRKEGQNVTLSCEQNLNHDAMYWYRQDPGQGLRLIYYSQIVNDFQKGDIAEGYSVSREKKESFPLTVTSAQKNPTAFYLCASSIRPEDTQYFGPGTRLTVL.

V usage is TRBV27 and J usage is TRBJ2-2; D is ambiguous. V was shortened by 0 bases and J by 8 bases, with 13 bases between the two germline ends. Germline CDR1 is MNHEY and CDR2 is SMNVEV (reference sequence). The CDR3 is made up of 15 amino acids. CDR3 sequence (DNA): TGTGCCAGCAGTTTATCGGGCTTGGGGTCTGGGGAGCTGTTTTTT. It encodes CASSLSGLGSGELFF.

The chain employs TRBV29-1 and TRBJ2-5, with 10 bases lining up with TRBD1. The CDR3 is 15 amino acids. The germline gives CDR1 SQVTM, CDR2 ANQGSEA. Germline trimming cut 2 bases from V and 5 bases from J; bases unmatched to any gene: 8. The chain's CDR3 is CSVEWDRGPWETQYF. Here the CDR3 DNA reads TGCAGCGTTGAATGGGACAGGGGTCCATGGGAGACCCAGTACTTC.

The J gene is TRBJ2-3, the V gene TRBV9, with 8 bases aligning to TRBD2. Per germline, CDR1 SGDLS and CDR2 YYNGEE. V lost 0 bases to trimming and J lost 5 bases; unmatched junction nucleotides: 5. The CDR3 runs to 15 residues. DNA of the CDR3: TGTGCCAGCAGCGTAGCTAACGGGGGGGTAGATACGCAGTATTTT. As protein: CASSVANGGVDTQYF.

For this clone: At one end, the junction sequence differs from germline, possibly due to a read error. The CDR3: CASSLATGTSGKVDF. CDR3 DNA: TGTGCCAGCAGCTTAGCTACAGGGACTAGCGGGAAAGTAGACTTC. The rearrangement joins TRBV7-2 to TRBJ2-5; TRBD2 aligns across 13 bases. The CDR3 sequence is 15 residues long. Germline assignment: CDR1 SGHTA and CDR2 FQGNSA.

The chain recombines TRBV6-6 with TRBJ1-3; D possibly corresponds to TRBD1 (6 bases). The CDR3 has 16 amino acids. The V gene's germline CDR1 is MNHNY and CDR2 SVGAGI (reference sequence). V lost 2 bases and J 0 bases, leaving 11 bases between the germline ends. The CDR3 loop is CASSYKGQNSGNTIYF. CDR3 sequence (DNA): TGTGCCAGCAGTTACAAGGGACAAAACTCTGGAAACACCATATATTTT.

Here the CDR3 DNA reads TGTGCCAGCAGTTCAGGGATCGGAAACACCATATATTTT. This gives the protein CASSSGIGNTIYF. V and J are TRBV27 and TRBJ1-3, with a tentative D call TRBD1 (5 bases). Germline CDR1 and CDR2: MNHEY and SMNVEV (reference sequence). V lost 4 bases, J lost 4 bases, and 8 bases lay in between. The CDR3 has 13 residues.

This clone was seen only once. V usage is TRBV29-1 and J usage is TRBJ2-2, with D unresolved. CDR1 is SQVTM, CDR2 ANQGSEA, per germline. The length of the CDR3 is 15 residues. The CDR3 here is CTVVGAHGDTGELFF. DNA for the CDR3: TGCACCGTGGTTGGAGCCCACGGCGACACCGGGGAGCTGTTTTTT.

The rearrangement uses TRBV4-3 and TRBJ2-2; possible D gene TRBD2, 5 bases. CDR3 size: 16 residues. The germline gives CDR1 LGHNA, CDR2 YSLEER. Trimming pared 0 bases from V and 5 bases from J, leaving 13 bases between. CDR3 loop: CASSQDGGLSTGELFF. The CDR3, as DNA: TGCGCCAGCAGCCAAGATGGAGGACTTTCAACCGGGGAGCTGTTTTTT.

This sequence joins TRBV6-1 and TRBJ1-2; D is unclear. The V gene's germline CDR1 is MNHNS and CDR2 SASEGT. The CDR3 has 15 residues. V was clipped by 6 bases and J by 4 bases, with 18 bases between them. CDR3 region: CASRDGLRGGYGYTF. In DNA form, the CDR3 reads TGTGCCAGCAGAGACGGACTCCGCGGCGGCTATGGCTACACCTTC.